The 24 T cell receptor beta chains listed next were all sequenced from one sample in a study of T cell responses to AZD1222 COVID-19 vaccine. Produced via immunoSEQ multiplex PCR; TCRdb's table is partial and in-frame only. The sample lists about 120,000 clones; 88% were seen once. The sequencing used peripheral blood, collected 28 days after the second AZD1222 dose. These receptor sequences come from an adult who received the AZD1222 COVID-19 vaccine.

The J gene is TRBJ2-5, the V gene TRBV18; D uncertain. Trimming removed 2 bases at V and 2 bases at J, with 9 bases between. CDR3 length: 14 amino acids. Germline loops: CDR1 KGHSH, CDR2 LQKENI. CDR3 sequence reads: CASSPRQGQETQYF. CDR3 nucleotide sequence: TGTGCCAGCTCACCAAGACAAGGGCAAGAGACCCAGTACTTC.

This clone was detected once. The J gene is TRBJ2-3, the V gene TRBV19; D is perhaps TRBD2 (6 bases). V lost 5 bases and J lost 6, with 18 bases in between. Germline lookup yields CDR1 LNHDA and CDR2 SQIVND (reference sequence). The CDR3 loop spans 15 amino acids. CDR3: CASSFGTLLYDTQYF. The CDR3 DNA is TGTGCCAGTAGTTTTGGGACTCTACTTTATGATACGCAGTATTTT. Full variable domain (missing parts from reference TRBV19 and TRBJ2-3): DGGITQSPKYLFRKEGQNVTLSCEQNLNHDAMYWYRQDPGQGLRLIYYSQIVNDFQKGDIAEGYSVSREKKESFPLTVTSAQKNPTAFYLCASSFGTLLYDTQYFGPGTRLTVL.

This clone has only a few counts. The chain has TRBV19 and TRBJ2-4; TRBD1 or TRBD2 may be the D gene (5 bases each). The CDR3 spans 15 residues. The germline V and J ends were trimmed by 2 bases and 8 bases, with 16 bases remaining between them. Germline CDR1 LNHDA, CDR2 SQIVND (reference sequence). In DNA form, the CDR3 reads TGTGCCAGTAGTATACGGTCTGGGTTGGGGGACATTCAGTACTTC. It translates to CASSIRSGLGDIQYF.

The rearrangement joins TRBV3-1 (or the pseudogene TRBV3-2) to TRBJ1-5; D remains unclear. Trimming cost V 0 bases and J 6 bases, with 9 bases left between them. From germline, CDR1 is LGHDT and CDR2 YNNKEL (reference sequence). The CDR3 is 14 residues long. CDR3 in amino acids: CASSQEAGSQPQHF. Written as DNA, the CDR3 is TGTGCCAGCAGCCAAGAGGCGGGGAGTCAGCCCCAGCATTTT.

The chain couples TRBV19 to TRBJ2-1, with 9 nucleotides matching TRBD1. Germline values: CDR1 LNHDA, CDR2 SQIVND (reference sequence). The CDR3 covers 13 residues. After removal of 7 bases from V and 8 bases from J, the junction contained 6 bases not matched to a gene. The CDR3 reads CASIGTGSDEQFF. The CDR3 DNA sequence: TGTGCCAGTATCGGGACAGGGAGCGATGAGCAGTTCTTC.

J is TRBJ1-5 and V is TRBV5-8; D gene ambiguous. Between the trimmed V and J ends, which lost 6 bases and 5 bases, there was a span of 18 bases. The CDR3 extends over 15 amino acids. Per germline, CDR1 SGHTS and CDR2 YDEGEE. DNA of the CDR3: TGTGCCAGCATAGATATCCCCGGAGCCCATCAGCCCCAGCATTTT. As protein: CASIDIPGAHQPQHF.

This rearrangement joins TRBV29-1 to TRBJ2-3; unclear D gene. The germline V gene has CDR1 SQVTM and CDR2 ANQGSEA. V lost 6 bases to trimming and J lost 5 bases, with 12 bases between them. The CDR3 sequence is 12 residues long. The CDR3 DNA reads TGCAGCGTAGGGCCGGGTGGAGATACGCAGTATTTT. This gives the protein CSVGPGGDTQYF.

The CDR3 here is CASSSGYTGELFF. As DNA, the CDR3 is TGTGCCAGCAGCTCTGGATACACCGGGGAGCTGTTTTTT. V is TRBV7-2 and J is TRBJ2-2, with unresolved D. Germline V gene sequence: CDR1 SGHTA, CDR2 FQGNSA. The CDR3 spans 13 residues. The ends were cut back, 4 bases at V and 3 bases at J, with 6 bases in the middle.

V gene TRBV28 combines with J gene TRBJ2-5; D gene unclear. CDR1 MDHEN and CDR2 SYDVKM come from the germline V gene. V dropped 3 bases and J dropped 4 bases, with 3 bases sitting between them. The CDR3 runs to 11 residues. This CDR3 is CASSFLETQYF. CDR3 sequence (DNA): TGTGCCAGCAGTTTCTTAGAGACCCAGTACTTC.

The gene calls are TRBV7-9 and TRBJ1-6; D gene ambiguous. Trimming removed 0 bases from V and 8 bases from J, with 5 bases in between. The CDR3 has 13 residues. The germline V gene encodes CDR1 SEHNR and CDR2 FQNEAQ (reference sequence). CDR3 residues: CASSLALDSPLHF. The CDR3 DNA is TGTGCCAGCAGCTTAGCGTTGGATTCACCCCTCCACTTT.

For the CDR3, the DNA is TGCGCCAGCAGCCCATCTGGACAGGGTGCGTTCAGCTACACCTTC. Protein: CASSPSGQGAFSYTF. This chain uses TRBV5-1 with TRBJ1-2, with 8 bases aligning to TRBD1. The J segment lost 9 bases and the V segment lost 4 bases, leaving 14 bases of the junction unmatched. Germline CDR1 SGHRS, CDR2 YFSETQ. CDR3 length: 15 amino acids. Looking up the rest from reference TRBV5-1 and TRBJ1-2 gives the full variable domain: KAGVTQTPRYLIKTRGQQVTLSCSPISGHRSVSWYQQTPGQGLQFLFEYFSETQRNKGNFPGRFSGRQFSNSRSEMNVSTLELGDSALYLCASSPSGQGAFSYTFGSGTRLTVV.

This clone has more than one count but fewer than ten. The chain is built from TRBV14 and TRBJ1-1, with TRBD1 as a possible D gene (5 bases). V was pared by 0 bases and J by 0 bases, with 14 bases between. CDR3 length equals 17 residues. CDR1 SGHDN and CDR2 FVKESK come from the germline V gene. The CDR3 DNA follows: TGTGCCAGCAGCCAAGAGACGATAGGGACTCTGAACACTGAAGCTTTCTTT. It yields the protein CASSQETIGTLNTEAFF.

This clone was found once. This chain links TRBV6-2 or TRBV6-3 with TRBJ1-1, with 7 bases lining up with TRBD1. Germline CDR1 is MNHEY and CDR2 is SVGEGT. This CDR3 is 16 amino acids long. The V and J ends lost 2 bases and 6 bases, in that order; junction bases with no gene match: 12. CDR3 in amino acids: CASSYAGGGGRAEAFF. The CDR3 DNA reads TGTGCCAGCAGTTACGCGGGGGGAGGGGGCCGGGCTGAAGCTTTCTTT.

The chain uses TRBV6-5 and TRBJ2-7; 7 bases align to TRBD2. CDR1 MNHEY and CDR2 SVGAGI come from the germline V gene. Unmatched junction bases numbered 4, after V lost 0 bases and J lost 5 bases. This CDR3 has 14 amino acids. The DNA of the CDR3 is TGTGCCAGCAGTTACTCCTCGGGGGGAGACGAGCAGTACTTC. Translated: CASSYSSGGDEQYF.

The chain is built from TRBV6-5 and TRBJ2-3; 7 bases align to TRBD1. Germline-derived CDR1 and CDR2 are MNHEY and SVGAGI. Germline trimming cut 3 bases from V and 2 bases from J; bases unmatched to any gene: 5. The CDR3 extends over 15 amino acids. CDR3: CASSYGTEYTDTQYF. DNA of the CDR3: TGTGCCAGCAGTTATGGGACAGAATACACAGATACGCAGTATTTT.

The chain is built from TRBV19 and TRBJ2-3; 8 positions agree with TRBD2. Per germline, CDR1 LNHDA and CDR2 SQIVND (reference sequence). V shed 5 bases, J shed 5 bases, and the junction held 6 bases outside the gene matches. CDR3 size: 14 residues. Here the CDR3 reads CASSPGGGVDTQYF. CDR3 nucleotide sequence: TGTGCCAGTAGTCCGGGAGGGGGAGTAGATACGCAGTATTTT. Together with reference TRBV19 and TRBJ2-3, the CDR3 gives the full variable domain: DGGITQSPKYLFRKEGQNVTLSCEQNLNHDAMYWYRQDPGQGLRLIYYSQIVNDFQKGDIAEGYSVSREKKESFPLTVTSAQKNPTAFYLCASSPGGGVDTQYFGPGTRLTVL.

The V and J genes are TRBV6-2 or TRBV6-3 and TRBJ1-5, with 7 bases that match TRBD1. Unmatched junction bases numbered 8, after V lost 6 bases and J lost 6 bases. The germline V gene encodes CDR1 MNHEY and CDR2 SVGEGT. This CDR3 has 14 residues. This CDR3 reads CASSSGTASQPQHF. The CDR3 DNA reads as TGTGCCAGCAGCTCCGGGACAGCGAGTCAGCCCCAGCATTTT.

This sequence joins TRBV5-1 and TRBJ1-6; D not resolved. The V end lost 0 bases, the J end lost 0 bases, and 10 bases lay between the germline ends. CDR1 and CDR2 from the germline V gene are SGHRS and YFSETQ. The CDR3 length is 17 residues. This CDR3 reads CASSLALQSSYNSPLHF. For the CDR3, the DNA is TGCGCCAGCAGCTTGGCTCTCCAGAGCTCCTATAATTCACCCCTCCACTTT. Looking up the rest from reference TRBV5-1 and TRBJ1-6 gives the full variable domain: KAGVTQTPRYLIKTRGQQVTLSCSPISGHRSVSWYQQTPGQGLQFLFEYFSETQRNKGNFPGRFSGRQFSNSRSEMNVSTLELGDSALYLCASSLALQSSYNSPLHFGNGTRLTVT.

J is TRBJ1-5 and V is TRBV6-2 or TRBV6-3; D call uncertain. This CDR3 has 12 residues. Trimming took off 5 bases at V and 11 bases at J, with 13 bases between the two ends. In germline, CDR1 is MNHEY, CDR2 SVGEGT. The CDR3 protein is CASSQGRRAQHF. The CDR3 coding sequence is TGTGCCAGCAGTCAAGGGAGGAGGGCCCAGCATTTT.

The chain uses TRBV19 and TRBJ2-1; 7 bases agree with TRBD2. This CDR3 comprises 19 residues. Per germline, CDR1 LNHDA and CDR2 SQIVND (reference sequence). V shed 3 bases, J shed 4 bases, and the junction held 18 bases outside the gene matches. The CDR3 nucleotides are TGTGCCAGTAGTATTGGGGATCTTGGGAGCGGGATCGTGTACAATGAGCAGTTCTTC. Protein: CASSIGDLGSGIVYNEQFF.

The chain employs TRBV28 and TRBJ1-1; TRBD1 might be the D (5 bases). Trimming shortened V by 2 bases and J by 7 bases, and 14 bases separated the two germline ends. CDR3 size: 14 residues. Germline-derived CDR1 and CDR2 are MDHEN and SYDVKM. The DNA of the CDR3 is TGTGCCAGCAGTTTAGACCCCGGGACCTATGAAGCTTTCTTT. It codes for CASSLDPGTYEAFF.

The V call is TRBV12-3 or TRBV12-4, the J call TRBJ2-1, with D possibly TRBD1 on 5 matching bases. CDR3 length equals 13 residues. Trimming left V 2 bases short and J 5 bases short, with 7 bases between. CDR3 in DNA: TGTGCCAGCAGTTTATACAGGAACAATGAGCAGTTCTTC. It specifies CASSLYRNNEQFF.

The chain is built from TRBV7-2 and TRBJ2-6; D is unresolved. This CDR3 contains 15 residues. The V end was cut by 6 bases, the J end by 2 bases, with 11 bases between. Germline V gene lookup returns CDR1 SGHTA and CDR2 FQGNSA. The CDR3 sequence is CASRISGTGANVLTF. CDR3 sequence (DNA): TGTGCCAGCAGAATTTCGGGTACTGGGGCCAACGTCCTGACTTTC. The full variable domain, in which reference TRBV7-2 and TRBJ2-6 provide the parts outside the CDR3, is GAGVSQSPSNKVTEKGKDVELRCDPISGHTALYWYRQSLGQGLEFLIYFQGNSAPDKSGLPSDRFSAERTGGSVSTLTIQRTQQEDSAVYLCASRISGTGANVLTFGAGSRLTVL.

This sequence joins TRBV27 and TRBJ1-1, with D unclear. Trimming removed 3 bases at V and 0 bases at J, with 11 bases between. Germline V gene sequence: CDR1 MNHEY, CDR2 SMNVEV (reference sequence). The CDR3 sequence is 15 residues long. DNA for the CDR3: TGTGCCAGCAGTTTTGGTCCCGGTTTGAACACTGAAGCTTTCTTT. Its protein product is CASSFGPGLNTEAFF.